Listed below are T cell receptor beta chains from one sample, sequenced in a study of T cells in Graves' hyperthyroidism and ophthalmopathy. TCRdb passed the multiplex PCR reads through MiXCR, listing each CDR3 protein once. This table has nearly 600,000 distinct CDR3 sequences, more than 13% appearing once. Sequenced sample: blood. These receptors were collected from a woman aged 18 to 35 with Graves' ophthalmopathy. CDR3s include the opening cysteine and the closing phenylalanine or tryptophan. Each record gives: clone size, V gene, J gene, CDR3 protein. Clone size is shown for a subset of rows, as once, few, many or a class of expanded clone.

abundance: many
v_gene: TRBV29-1
j_gene: TRBJ2-2
CDR3aa: CSVVGGQSTGELFF

abundance: many
v_gene: TRBV7-2
j_gene: TRBJ1-5
CDR3aa: CASSLTGADQPQHF

abundance: many
v_gene: TRBV11-2
j_gene: TRBJ2-2
CDR3aa: CASSLLRTRTGELFF

abundance: NA
v_gene: TRBV7-3
j_gene: TRBJ2-1
CDR3aa: CASSLTPLRHEQFF

abundance: many
v_gene: TRBV12-3/TRBV12-4
j_gene: TRBJ2-5
CDR3aa: CASTPWGRETQYF

abundance: NA
v_gene: TRBV6-2/TRBV6-3
j_gene: TRBJ1-3
CDR3aa: CASSYSIGDTGNTIYF

abundance: NA
v_gene: TRBV20-1
j_gene: TRBJ2-1
CDR3aa: CSARLGGSSYNEQFF

abundance: NA
v_gene: TRBV20-1
j_gene: TRBJ1-6
CDR3aa: CSATGQPDSPLHF

abundance: NA
v_gene: TRBV6-2/TRBV6-3
j_gene: TRBJ2-5
CDR3aa: CASSYETRWQETQYF

abundance: few
v_gene: TRBV20-1
j_gene: TRBJ1-5
CDR3aa: CSASDRGRWSNQPQHF

abundance: NA
v_gene: TRBV3-1
j_gene: NA
CDR3aa: CASSQVGGTGKTYEQFF

abundance: few
v_gene: TRBV30
j_gene: TRBJ2-7
CDR3aa: CAWTGGAGYEQYF

abundance: many
v_gene: TRBV11-3
j_gene: TRBJ2-7
CDR3aa: CASSLDGAGRYEQYF

abundance: many
v_gene: TRBV20-1
j_gene: TRBJ2-1
CDR3aa: CSARAGDPRLSRSYNEQFF

abundance: NA
v_gene: TRBV30
j_gene: TRBJ2-1
CDR3aa: CARFRGPPDNEQFF

abundance: few
v_gene: TRBV19
j_gene: TRBJ2-7
CDR3aa: CASSMRQGTYEQYF

abundance: NA
v_gene: TRBV7-9
j_gene: TRBJ2-7
CDR3aa: CASSSYRVPYEQYF

abundance: few
v_gene: TRBV6-2/TRBV6-3
j_gene: TRBJ2-2
CDR3aa: CASRVASGLSGELFF

abundance: many
v_gene: TRBV6-1
j_gene: TRBJ1-1
CDR3aa: CASIPGTANTEAFF

abundance: few
v_gene: TRBV20-1
j_gene: TRBJ1-2
CDR3aa: CSARDGPGGQWNYGYTF

abundance: many
v_gene: TRBV10-3
j_gene: TRBJ2-7
CDR3aa: CAISESPGEQYF

abundance: many
v_gene: TRBV7-9
j_gene: TRBJ2-7
CDR3aa: CASSSGTGEGIHEQYF

abundance: NA
v_gene: TRBV18
j_gene: TRBJ1-2
CDR3aa: CASSPEGVSTATF

abundance: many
v_gene: TRBV13
j_gene: TRBJ2-5
CDR3aa: CASSAGETQYF

abundance: many
v_gene: TRBV11-3
j_gene: TRBJ1-2
CDR3aa: CASSLDSWGSQGYGYTF

abundance: many
v_gene: TRBV30
j_gene: TRBJ2-5
CDR3aa: CAWSDRGHGLAGLETQYF

abundance: many
v_gene: TRBV3-1
j_gene: TRBJ2-3
CDR3aa: CASSQDGLAGGPDTQYF

abundance: few
v_gene: TRBV5-4
j_gene: TRBJ2-1
CDR3aa: CASSHFYSYNEQFF

abundance: many
v_gene: TRBV27
j_gene: TRBJ2-4
CDR3aa: CASSRPRRLAKNIQYF

abundance: many
v_gene: TRBV7-2
j_gene: TRBJ2-1
CDR3aa: CASSAGLANNEQFF

abundance: few
v_gene: TRBV30
j_gene: TRBJ1-6
CDR3aa: CAWSRINSPLHF

abundance: many
v_gene: TRBV29-1
j_gene: TRBJ1-1
CDR3aa: CSVEDYRAGLRDTEAFF

abundance: NA
v_gene: TRBV4-3
j_gene: TRBJ2-6
CDR3aa: CASSRRGRVFSGANVLTF

abundance: many
v_gene: TRBV6-1
j_gene: TRBJ2-2
CDR3aa: CASSLPSGGQNTGELFF

abundance: many
v_gene: TRBV12-3/TRBV12-4
j_gene: TRBJ2-2
CDR3aa: CASTNTRGTTGELFF

abundance: NA
v_gene: TRBV7-7
j_gene: TRBJ2-3
CDR3aa: CASARGSQSDTQYF

abundance: NA
v_gene: TRBV29-1
j_gene: TRBJ1-2
CDR3aa: CSVEGVDREYDGYTF

abundance: many
v_gene: TRBV6-2/TRBV6-3
j_gene: TRBJ2-1
CDR3aa: CASSYGFGRGNLNEQFF

abundance: few
v_gene: TRBV6-5
j_gene: TRBJ2-6
CDR3aa: CASSYSEGGLQSGANVLTF

abundance: NA
v_gene: TRBV6-1
j_gene: TRBJ1-5
CDR3aa: CASSADRNQPQHF

abundance: NA
v_gene: TRBV3-1
j_gene: TRBJ2-3
CDR3aa: CASSQDGGLAGADTQYF

abundance: NA
v_gene: TRBV12-3/TRBV12-4
j_gene: TRBJ2-1
CDR3aa: CASSLRGHPSYNEQFF

abundance: many
v_gene: TRBV6-1
j_gene: TRBJ1-1
CDR3aa: CASSHPGQGFPNTEAFF

abundance: many
v_gene: TRBV5-1
j_gene: TRBJ2-3
CDR3aa: CASSSRTSGREDTQYF

abundance: many
v_gene: TRBV6-6
j_gene: TRBJ2-7
CDR3aa: CASSYTVGLADEQYF

abundance: many
v_gene: TRBV6-1
j_gene: TRBJ1-1
CDR3aa: CASRSPRGSNTEAFF

abundance: many
v_gene: TRBV20-1
j_gene: TRBJ1-2
CDR3aa: CSATLGQKVSNYGYTF

abundance: NA
v_gene: TRBV7-9
j_gene: TRBJ1-5
CDR3aa: CASSEPRTGGNQPQHF

abundance: NA
v_gene: TRBV5-1
j_gene: TRBJ2-1
CDR3aa: CASSRGQALALPVNEQFF

abundance: once
v_gene: TRBV28
j_gene: TRBJ1-6
CDR3aa: CASSRGRNSPLHF

abundance: many
v_gene: TRBV11-2
j_gene: TRBJ2-5
CDR3aa: CASSIGTGGQETQYF

abundance: many
v_gene: TRBV28
j_gene: TRBJ1-2
CDR3aa: CASSLGTDYGYTF

abundance: many
v_gene: TRBV7-2
j_gene: TRBJ1-1
CDR3aa: CASSLRWGNTEAFF

abundance: few
v_gene: TRBV27
j_gene: TRBJ2-7
CDR3aa: CASRTSGPRGEQYF